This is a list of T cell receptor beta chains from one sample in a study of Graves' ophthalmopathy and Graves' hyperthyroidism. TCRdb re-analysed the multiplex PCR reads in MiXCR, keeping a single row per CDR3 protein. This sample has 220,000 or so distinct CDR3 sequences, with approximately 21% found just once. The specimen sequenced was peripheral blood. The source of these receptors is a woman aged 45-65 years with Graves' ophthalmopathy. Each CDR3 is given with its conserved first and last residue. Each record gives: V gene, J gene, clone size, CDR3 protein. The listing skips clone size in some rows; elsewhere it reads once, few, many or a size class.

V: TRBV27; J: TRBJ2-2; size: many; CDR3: CASSLPTGELFF
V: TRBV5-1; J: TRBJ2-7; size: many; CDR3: CASRYGGSSYEQYF
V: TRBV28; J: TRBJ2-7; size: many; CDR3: CASRLTSPSYEQYF
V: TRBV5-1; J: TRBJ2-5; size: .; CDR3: CASSLLQGVETQYF
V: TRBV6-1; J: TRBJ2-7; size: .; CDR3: CASSRRSGTYEQYF
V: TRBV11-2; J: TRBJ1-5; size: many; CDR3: CASSFGVGQPQHF
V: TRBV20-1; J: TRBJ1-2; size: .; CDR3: CSARDEGRGQFQGYTF
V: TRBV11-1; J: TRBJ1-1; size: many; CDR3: CASSPGQGGTNTEAFF
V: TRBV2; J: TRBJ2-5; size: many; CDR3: CASSEGLAVTLETQYF
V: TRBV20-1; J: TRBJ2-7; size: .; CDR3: CSARRWLAGSYEQYF
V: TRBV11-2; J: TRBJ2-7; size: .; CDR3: CASSLGTGGFSYEQYF
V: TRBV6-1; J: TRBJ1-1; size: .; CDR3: CASRPPRSDGAFF
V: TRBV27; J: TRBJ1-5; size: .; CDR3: CASSFDRSNQPQHF
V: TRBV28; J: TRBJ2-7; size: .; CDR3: CASSLEVGASTSYEQSF
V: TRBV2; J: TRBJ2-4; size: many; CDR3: CASSGSLAGGDIQYF
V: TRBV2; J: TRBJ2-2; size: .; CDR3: CASSGIARNTGELFF
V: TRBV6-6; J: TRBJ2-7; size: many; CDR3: CASGSGSVYEQYF
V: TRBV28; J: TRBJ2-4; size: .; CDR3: CAGSSIRGAKNIQYF
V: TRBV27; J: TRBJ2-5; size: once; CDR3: CASSSSSTGYFFQETQYF
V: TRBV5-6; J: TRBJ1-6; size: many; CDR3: CASSLFGDSPLHF
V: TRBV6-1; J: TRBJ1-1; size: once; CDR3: CASSGSRFTEAFF
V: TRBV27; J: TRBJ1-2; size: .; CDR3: CASSVRVNTNYGYIF
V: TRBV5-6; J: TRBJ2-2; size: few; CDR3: CASSPYSGRAGAGELFF
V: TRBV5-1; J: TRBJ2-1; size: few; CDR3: CASSPGTGTGEQFF
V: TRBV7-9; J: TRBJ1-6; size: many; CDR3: CASSHPPANSPLHF
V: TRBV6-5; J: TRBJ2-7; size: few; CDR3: CASSWGGRDYEQYF
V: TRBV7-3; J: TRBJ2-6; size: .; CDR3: CASSLSPAGAGANVLTF
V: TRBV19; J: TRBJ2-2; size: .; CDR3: CASSALRGLAGVSGELFF
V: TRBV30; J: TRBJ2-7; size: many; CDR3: CAWSEGTSGKQYF
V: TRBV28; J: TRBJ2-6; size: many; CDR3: CASKTTGAEGANVLTF
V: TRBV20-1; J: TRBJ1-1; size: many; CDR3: CSARLTGNAEAFF
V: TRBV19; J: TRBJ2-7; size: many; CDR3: CASSRIQGNQPYEQYF
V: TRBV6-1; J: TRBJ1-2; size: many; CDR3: CASSGDGVDYGYTF
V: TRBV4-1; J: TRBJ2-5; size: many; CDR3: CASSQASGNLQETQYF
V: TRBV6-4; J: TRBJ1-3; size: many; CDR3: CASSITRDSFSGNTIYF
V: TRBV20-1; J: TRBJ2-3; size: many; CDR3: CSAPTSGRASDTQYF
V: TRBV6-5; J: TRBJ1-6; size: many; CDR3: CASSYSQGPNSPLHF
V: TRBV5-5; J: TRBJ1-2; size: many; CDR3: CASSLLFTGVNYGYTF
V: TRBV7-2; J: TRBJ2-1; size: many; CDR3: CASSSGLAGGIEQFF
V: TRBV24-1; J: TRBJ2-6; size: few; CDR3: CATSVGGSGANVLTF
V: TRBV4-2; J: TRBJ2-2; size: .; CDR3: CASSQGQGMSGELFF
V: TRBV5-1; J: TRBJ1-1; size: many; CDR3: CASSLGGDSGMNTEAFF
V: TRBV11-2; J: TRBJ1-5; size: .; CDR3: CASSRHGGGTGGNQPQHF
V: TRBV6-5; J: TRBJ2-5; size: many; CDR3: CASSYSRVGEVF
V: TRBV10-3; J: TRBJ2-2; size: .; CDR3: CAIRATGKDTGELFF
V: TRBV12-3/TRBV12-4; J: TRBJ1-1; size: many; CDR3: CASSPTGHTEAFF
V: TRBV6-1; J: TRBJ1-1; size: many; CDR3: CASSEVTNTEAFF
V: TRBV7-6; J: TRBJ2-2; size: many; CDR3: CASSYLAETNTGELFF
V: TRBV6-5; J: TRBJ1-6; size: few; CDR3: CASSYANIPGLSNSPLHF
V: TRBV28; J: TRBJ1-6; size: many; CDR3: CASSLMDRTNSPLHF
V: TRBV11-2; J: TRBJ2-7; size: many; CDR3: CASNGAGDPEQYF
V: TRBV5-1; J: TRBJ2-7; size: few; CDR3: CASSLNAGLYEQYF
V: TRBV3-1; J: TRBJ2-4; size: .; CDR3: CASSRAGTSGQYF
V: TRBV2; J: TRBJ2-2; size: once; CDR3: CASRFQRGGGANTGELFF
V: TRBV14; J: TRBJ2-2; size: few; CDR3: CASSQDEGLTGELFF
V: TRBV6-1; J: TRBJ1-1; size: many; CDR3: CASSTFTGNTEAFF